This T cell receptor beta chain was profiled in a study of glioma-infiltrating T cells. About the research overall: Low-grade gliomas were grade II; glioblastomas were grade IV at initial diagnosis. Notes on the study in general: A blood CDR3 motif signature was depleted in highly divergent patients. Above-expected tissue-blood divergence occurred in all gliomas, most in low-grade ones.

In regard to this clonotype: Its antigen is currently unknown. The junction departs from germline at one end; a sequencing error may be responsible.

Using RNA template, CDR3s of TCR alpha and beta were amplified with iRepertoire arm-PCR. TCRdb fed the multiplex PCR reads into MiXCR, producing one record per CDR3 protein. The data contain roughly 350,000 distinct CDR3 sequences, around 45% of them seen just once; the ten biggest clones take up around 13%. The CDR3 extends over 17 amino acids. The germline V gene has CDR1 SGHTA and CDR2 FQGNSA. Sequencing input: glioma tissue, nonneoplastic brain tissue, or PBMCs (not recorded which). V gene TRBV7-2 combines with J gene TRBJ1-4; D may be TRBD1 (5 bases). This TCR was recovered from a human donor with low-grade glioma or glioblastoma, undergoing nonglioma brain surgery, or in good health (not recorded which). The CDR3 loop reads CASSQEGLAGDREKLFF. In DNA, the CDR3 is TGCGCCAGCAGCCAAGAGGGACTGGCGGGGGATCGTGAAAAACTGTTTTTT.